The rows below give T cell receptor beta chains drawn from one sample of a study of shared clonotypes between healthy human individuals. The protocol was immunoSEQ multiplex PCR, while the TCRdb copy is restricted to in-frame clones and leaves out a portion. The table lists millions of clones, more than 90% of them singletons, with over 0.12% in the top ten. The sequenced sample consisted of naive CD4+ T cells sorted from blood. Receptors were obtained from a man between 18 and 35 years old in good health. The CDR3 runs from the conserved cysteine through the conserved F or W. Each record gives: J gene, clone size, V gene, CDR3 protein. Rows may omit the clone size; those that give it use once, few, many or a size class.

>TRBJ2-7|.|TRBV5-5
CASSNPLSGRALEQYF
>TRBJ2-2|.|TRBV11-2
CASSLTVNTGELFF
>TRBJ1-5|.|TRBV5-4
CASSWGGSSYQPQHF
>TRBJ1-2|few|TRBV5-4
CASSLEAGGYGYTF
>TRBJ2-3|.|TRBV11-3
CASSLGGGTDTQYF
>TRBJ2-5|.|TRBV4-1
CASSPYQGSGQETQYF
>TRBJ2-3|.|TRBV6-1
CASSEGRSTDTQYF
>TRBJ2-7|.|TRBV6-6
CASRPYLDRPSYEQYF
>TRBJ1-6|.|TRBV27
CASSLDTGVNSPLHF
>TRBJ2-3|.|TRBV10-1
CASNRGPTDTQYF
>TRBJ2-3|once|TRBV5-1
CASSLTSGAISDTQYF
>TRBJ2-3|.|TRBV5-1
CASSWGASTDTQYF
>TRBJ2-7|.|TRBV19
CASSTPRTSGTYEQYF
>TRBJ2-1|.|TRBV28
CASTLRALYNEQFF
>TRBJ2-1|.|TRBV7-2
CASSLATGVEQFF
>TRBJ1-2|.|TRBV5-1
CASSSEGVVGYTF
>TRBJ2-5|.|TRBV5-1
CASSLGQGRGETQYF
>TRBJ2-7|.|TRBV27
CASSPGGQGSYEQYF
>TRBJ2-1|.|TRBV4-2
CASSQDLARDEQFF
>TRBJ2-7|.|TRBV18
CASSPPGLGSYEQYF
>TRBJ1-5|.|TRBV28
CASSLNSRISNQPQHF
>TRBJ2-2|.|TRBV18
CASPPASRNTGELFF
>TRBJ2-5|once|TRBV10-3
CAIAGTGEETQYF
>TRBJ1-6|.|TRBV28
CASSFAQKNSPLHF
>TRBJ1-1|.|TRBV18
CASSQSRPRSMNTEAFF
>TRBJ2-5|.|TRBV6-5
CASSYGTVQETQYF
>TRBJ1-5|few|TRBV28
CASSPIGTGGQPQHF
>TRBJ1-5|.|TRBV7-6
CASSPEDSYQPQHF
>TRBJ2-2|.|TRBV5-1
CASSSASGADTGELFF
>TRBJ2-4|.|TRBV19
CASRPTGSKNIQYF
>TRBJ2-5|.|TRBV7-2
CASSPRLERRETQYF
>TRBJ2-1|.|TRBV7-8
CASSLRTSGRARDEQFF
>TRBJ1-6|.|TRBV28
CASSRDSRSSPLHF
>TRBJ1-4|.|TRBV29-1
CSVLRGEKLFF
>TRBJ2-7|.|TRBV23-1
CASSQSARDGVDEQYF
>TRBJ1-4|.|TRBV19
CASSSTWTATNEKLFF
>TRBJ1-1|.|TRBV6-1
CASNPVSDTEAFF
>TRBJ2-1|.|TRBV11-2
CASSLDGNSYNEQFF
>TRBJ1-1|.|TRBV30
CAWTGRSNTEAFF
>TRBJ2-7|.|TRBV30
CACSSNRYEQYF
>TRBJ2-2|.|TRBV19
CASSSWDNTGELFF
>TRBJ2-2|.|TRBV6-1
CASSEGTSGNGELFF
>TRBJ2-3|.|TRBV19
CASSIDGGTDTQYF
>TRBJ1-5|.|TRBV5-8
CASSSGQLSNSNQPQHF
>TRBJ1-2|.|TRBV27
CASRRDGSNYGYTF
>TRBJ1-1|few|TRBV5-1
CASSPQIITDTEAFF
>TRBJ1-2|few|TRBV5-4
CASSLDREYGYTF
>TRBJ2-5|.|TRBV7-6
CASSLKTWRDYVQTQYF
>TRBJ2-7|.|TRBV20-1
CSAAGLGEQYF
>TRBJ2-5|.|TRBV2
CASSEEVTTQYF
>TRBJ1-6|.|TRBV30
CAWSVRRASNSPLHF
>TRBJ2-7|.|TRBV5-1
CASSLVPSSSYEQYF
>TRBJ1-4|once|TRBV6-1
CASSEALQGYEKLFF
>TRBJ2-7|.|TRBV10-3
CAISESPYEQYF
>TRBJ2-7|.|TRBV7-6
CASSLGSGGYEQYF
>TRBJ2-1|.|TRBV4-1
CASSPRAPNNNNEQFF
>TRBJ1-6|.|TRBV14
CASSLPGTVNSPLHF
>TRBJ2-1|.|TRBV14
CASSQGGQGGYWRGAFDEQFF
>TRBJ1-2|.|TRBV6-5
CASSYLGQTNYGYTF